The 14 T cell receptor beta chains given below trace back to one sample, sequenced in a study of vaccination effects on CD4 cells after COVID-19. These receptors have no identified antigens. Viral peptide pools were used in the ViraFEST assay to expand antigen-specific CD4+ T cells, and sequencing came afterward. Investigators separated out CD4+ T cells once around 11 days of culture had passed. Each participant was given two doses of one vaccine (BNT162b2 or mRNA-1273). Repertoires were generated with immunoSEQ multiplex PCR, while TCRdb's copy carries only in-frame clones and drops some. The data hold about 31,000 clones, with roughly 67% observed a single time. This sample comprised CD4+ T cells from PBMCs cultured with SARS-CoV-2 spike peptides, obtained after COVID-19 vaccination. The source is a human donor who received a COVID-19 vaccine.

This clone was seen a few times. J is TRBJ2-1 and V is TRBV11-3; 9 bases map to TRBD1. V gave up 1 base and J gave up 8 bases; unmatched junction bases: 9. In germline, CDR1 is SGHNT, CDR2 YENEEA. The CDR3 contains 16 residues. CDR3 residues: CASSLVGTGREDEQFF. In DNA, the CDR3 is TGTGCCAGCAGCTTAGTTGGGACAGGGAGGGAGGATGAGCAGTTCTTC. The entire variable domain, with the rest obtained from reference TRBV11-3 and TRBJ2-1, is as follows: EAGVVQSPRYKIIEKKQPVAFWCNPISGHNTLYWYLQNLGQGPELLIRYENEEAVDDSQLPKDRFSAERLKGVDSTLKIQPAELGDSAVYLCASSLVGTGREDEQFFGPGTRLTVL.

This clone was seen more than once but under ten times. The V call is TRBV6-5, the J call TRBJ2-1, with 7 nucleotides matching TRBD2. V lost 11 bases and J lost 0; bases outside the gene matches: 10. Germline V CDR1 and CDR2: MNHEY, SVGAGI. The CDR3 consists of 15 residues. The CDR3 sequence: CAVASGLFSYNEQFF. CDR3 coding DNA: TGTGCCGTGGCTAGCGGTTTATTCTCCTACAATGAGCAGTTCTTC.

The CDR3 DNA is TGCAGCGTAGGGACAGGATCTAACTATGGCTACACCTTC. Amino acid sequence: CSVGTGSNYGYTF. This chain connects TRBV29-1 to TRBJ1-2, with 8 positions matching TRBD1. Germline CDR1 and CDR2: SQVTM and ANQGSEA. This CDR3 spans 13 amino acids. After removal of 6 bases from V and 0 bases from J, the junction contained 3 bases not matched to a gene. The full variable domain, rest sourced from reference TRBV29-1 and TRBJ1-2, is SAVISQKPSRDICQRGTSLTIQCQVDSQVTMMFWYRQQPGQSLTLIATANQGSEATYESGFVIDKFPISRPNLTFSTLTVSNMSPEDSSIYLCSVGTGSNYGYTFGSGTRLTVV.

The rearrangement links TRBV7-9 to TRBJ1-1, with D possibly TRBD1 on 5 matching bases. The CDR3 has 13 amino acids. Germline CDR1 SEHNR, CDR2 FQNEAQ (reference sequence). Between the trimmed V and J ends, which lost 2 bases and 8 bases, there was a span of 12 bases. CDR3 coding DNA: TGTGCCAGCAGCTTACTCGACGGGGGGGAAGCTTTCTTT. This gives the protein CASSLLDGGEAFF.

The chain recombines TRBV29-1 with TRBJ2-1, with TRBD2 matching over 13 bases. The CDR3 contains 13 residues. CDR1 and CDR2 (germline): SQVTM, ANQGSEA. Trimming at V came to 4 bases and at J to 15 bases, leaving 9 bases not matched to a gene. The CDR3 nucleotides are TGCAGCGTTGCCCGGACTAGCGGGAGTGAGTGGTTCTTC. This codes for CSVARTSGSEWFF.

CDR3 coding DNA: TGTGCCAGTGACGTTTATAATTCACCCCTCCACTTT. Protein: CASDVYNSPLHF. The chain uses TRBV19 and TRBJ1-6; D not resolved. The CDR3 sequence is 12 residues long. In germline, CDR1 is LNHDA, CDR2 SQIVND (reference sequence). V was pared by 8 bases and J by 4 bases, with 6 bases between.

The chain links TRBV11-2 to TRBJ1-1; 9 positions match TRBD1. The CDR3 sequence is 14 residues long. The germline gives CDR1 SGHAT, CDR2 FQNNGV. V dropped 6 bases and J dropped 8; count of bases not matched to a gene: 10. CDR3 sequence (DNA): TGTGCCAGCAGAGCTCCGGGACAGGGCCGGGAAGCTTTCTTT. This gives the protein CASRAPGQGREAFF.

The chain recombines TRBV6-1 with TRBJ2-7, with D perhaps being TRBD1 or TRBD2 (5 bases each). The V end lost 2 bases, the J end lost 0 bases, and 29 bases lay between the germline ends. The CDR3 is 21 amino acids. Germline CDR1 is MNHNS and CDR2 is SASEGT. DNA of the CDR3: TGTGCCAGCAGTGAAATTCTTCAACTACGGGGCAAGCCCTTCTTCTCCTACGAGCAGTACTTC. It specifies CASSEILQLRGKPFFSYEQYF.

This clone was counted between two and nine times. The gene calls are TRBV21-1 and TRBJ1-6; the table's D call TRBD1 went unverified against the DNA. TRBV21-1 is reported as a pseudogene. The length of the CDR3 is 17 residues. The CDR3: CASSKGEKTGGEPPLHF. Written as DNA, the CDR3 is TGTGCCAGCAGCAAAGGAGAAAAAACAGGGGGCGAGCCACCCCTCCACTTT.

The CDR3 DNA reads TGCGCCAGCAGCCCCGGGACTTTCCGCTCTGGGGCCAACGTCCTGACTTTC. It yields the protein CASSPGTFRSGANVLTF. The chain uses TRBV5-1 and TRBJ2-6, with D possibly being TRBD2 (6 bases). The length of the CDR3 is 17 residues. CDR1 and CDR2 from the germline V gene are SGHRS and YFSETQ. The V end lost 4 bases, the J end lost 0 bases, and 14 bases lay between the germline ends.

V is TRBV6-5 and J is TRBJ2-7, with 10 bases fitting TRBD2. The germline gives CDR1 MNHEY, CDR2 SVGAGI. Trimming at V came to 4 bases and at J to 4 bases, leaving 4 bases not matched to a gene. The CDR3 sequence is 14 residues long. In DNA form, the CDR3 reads TGTGCCAGCAGTTGGGCTAGCGGGAGTTACGAGCAGTACTTC. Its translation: CASSWASGSYEQYF.

The CDR3 DNA is TGTGCCAGTAGCCGGTGGACAGACGATACGAACACCGGGGAGCTGTTTTTT. Amino acid sequence: CASSRWTDDTNTGELFF. The chain uses TRBV19 and TRBJ2-2; maybe TRBD1 (6 bases). Germline V lookup: CDR1 LNHDA, CDR2 SQIVND (reference sequence). V was clipped by 6 bases and J by 0 bases, with 17 bases between them. CDR3 size: 17 residues. The full variable domain, with the rest looked up from reference TRBV19 and TRBJ2-2, is DGGITQSPKYLFRKEGQNVTLSCEQNLNHDAMYWYRQDPGQGLRLIYYSQIVNDFQKGDIAEGYSVSREKKESFPLTVTSAQKNPTAFYLCASSRWTDDTNTGELFFGEGSRLTVL.

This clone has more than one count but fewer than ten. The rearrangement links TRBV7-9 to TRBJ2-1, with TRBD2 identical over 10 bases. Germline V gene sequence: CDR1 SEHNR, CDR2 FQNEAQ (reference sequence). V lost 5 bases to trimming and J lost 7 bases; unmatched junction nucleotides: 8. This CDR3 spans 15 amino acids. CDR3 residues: CASSPGLADLNEQFF. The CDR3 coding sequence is TGTGCCAGCAGCCCCGGACTAGCGGACCTTAATGAGCAGTTCTTC.

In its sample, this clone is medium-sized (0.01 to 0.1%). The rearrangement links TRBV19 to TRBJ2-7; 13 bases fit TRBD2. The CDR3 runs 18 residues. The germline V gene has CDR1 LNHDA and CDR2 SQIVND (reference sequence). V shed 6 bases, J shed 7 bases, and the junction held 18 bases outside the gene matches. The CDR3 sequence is CASSRKSPGLAGTWEQYF. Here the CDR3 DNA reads TGTGCCAGTAGCCGAAAGTCCCCGGGACTAGCGGGGACGTGGGAGCAGTACTTC.